Listed here are 28 T cell receptor beta chains from one sample, sequenced in a study of T cells after yellow fever vaccination. Each CDR3 protein gets one entry after TCRdb re-called the 5' RACE reads with MiXCR. The table shows 610,000 or so distinct CDR3 sequences, with around an eighth occurring only once. Material: PBMCs, obtained on the day of the yellow fever booster vaccination. The receptors stem from a man between 25 and 39 years old who received the YFV17D yellow fever vaccine.

The V gene is TRBV12-3 or TRBV12-4, the J gene TRBJ2-5; 7 bases fit TRBD1. This CDR3 contains 15 residues. Germline trimming cut 7 bases from V and 2 bases from J; bases unmatched to any gene: 10. The CDR3 spells CASTVDRATQETQYF. The CDR3 nucleotides are TGTGCCAGCACCGTTGACAGGGCTACTCAAGAGACCCAGTACTTC.

This clonotype was detected only a few times. V and J are TRBV5-1 and TRBJ2-2; D remains unclear. Germline V gene sequence: CDR1 SGHRS, CDR2 YFSETQ. V was shortened by 1 base and J by 6 bases, with 7 bases between the two germline ends. The CDR3 runs 13 residues. DNA for the CDR3: TGCGCCAGCAGCTTGATCCAGGCCGGGGAGCTGTTTTTT. It specifies CASSLIQAGELFF.

The gene calls are TRBV5-1 and TRBJ1-2, with D hard to call. There are 15 residues in the CDR3. Germline loops: CDR1 SGHRS, CDR2 YFSETQ. V lost 0 bases, J lost 4 bases, and 13 bases lay in between. CDR3 region: CASSLDPTNGYGYTF. The CDR3 nucleotides read TGCGCCAGCAGCTTGGACCCGACAAACGGCTATGGCTACACCTTC.

The CDR3 coding sequence is TGTGCCAGCAGGGACCGAGTGGCCTCAACAGGGGCGGCCAAAAACATTCAGTACTTC. Residues: CASRDRVASTGAAKNIQYF. This chain joins TRBV6-4 and TRBJ2-4; 7 nucleotides align to TRBD1. The germline CDR1 and CDR2 sequences are MRHNA and SNTAGT. V lost 6 bases and J lost 1; bases outside the gene matches: 18. There are 19 residues in the CDR3.

This clonotype turned up a few times. The chain combines TRBV6-2 or TRBV6-3 with TRBJ2-1; 9 bases are a match to TRBD2. Trimming took 5 bases from V and 0 from J; bases not matched to a gene: 8. CDR1 is MNHEY, CDR2 SVGEGT, per germline. This CDR3 has 17 amino acids. CDR3 DNA: TGTGCCAGCAGTCAGGGACTAGCTGGAAGCTCCTACAATGAGCAGTTCTTC. It is translated as CASSQGLAGSSYNEQFF.

The chain links TRBV7-2 to TRBJ2-7; 8 bases align to TRBD2. V lost 5 bases, J lost 4 bases, and 10 bases stayed unmatched. Germline assignment: CDR1 SGHTA and CDR2 FQGNSA. This CDR3 is built from 15 residues. The CDR3, as DNA: TGTGCCAGCAGCCTCCCGATACTAGCGGATTACGAGCAGTACTTC. Amino acids: CASSLPILADYEQYF.

This clonotype was detected once. The chain employs TRBV5-8 and TRBJ2-3; D remains unclear. Trimming removed 2 bases from V and 2 bases from J, with 3 bases in between. This CDR3 spans 12 amino acids. CDR1 and CDR2 (germline): SGHTS, YDEGEE. The CDR3 here is CASSFDTDTQYF. The CDR3 DNA reads as TGTGCCAGCAGCTTCGACACAGATACGCAGTATTTT.

This clonotype was counted only a few times. V gene TRBV29-1 combines with J gene TRBJ1-1; tentatively, D is TRBD1 (5 bases). Germline V CDR1 and CDR2: SQVTM, ANQGSEA. Trimming pared 7 bases from V and 2 bases from J, leaving 20 bases between. CDR3 length equals 15 residues. The CDR3 region is CSALGAATENTEAFF. Written as DNA, the CDR3 is TGCAGCGCACTCGGGGCCGCAACCGAAAACACTGAAGCTTTCTTT.

V and J are TRBV30 and TRBJ2-3; 10 bases align to TRBD2. Losses at the gene ends were 0 bases for V and 3 bases for J; bases not matched to a gene: 9. The CDR3 is made up of 17 amino acids. The germline V gene has CDR1 GTSNPN and CDR2 SVGIG (reference sequence). The chain's CDR3 is CAWSVRLAGVRTDTQYF. In nucleotides, the CDR3 is TGTGCCTGGAGTGTCCGGCTAGCGGGAGTGAGAACAGATACGCAGTATTTT.

The J gene is TRBJ2-1, the V gene TRBV24-1; D not resolved. CDR3 length equals 14 residues. In germline, CDR1 is KGHDR, CDR2 SFDVKD. V was trimmed by 9 bases and J by 5 bases, leaving 16 bases between them. DNA for the CDR3: TGTGCCACCGCGAAGGATGGGTTGAACAATGAGCAGTTCTTC. Translated: CATAKDGLNNEQFF.

V gene TRBV20-1 combines with J gene TRBJ2-5, with 7 bases aligning to TRBD2. With 4 bases clipped from V and 7 bases from J, the junction kept 9 bases outside the gene matches. Germline-derived CDR1 and CDR2 are DFQATT and SNEGSKA (reference sequence). This CDR3 is built from 13 residues. The CDR3 region has the DNA TGCAGTGCTAACAGCGGGATAGCCGGGACCCAGTACTTC. This gives the protein CSANSGIAGTQYF.

This clonotype was detected only a few times. The chain has TRBV28 and TRBJ2-7, with 8 bases fitting TRBD1. With 3 bases clipped from V and 7 bases from J, the junction kept 11 bases outside the gene matches. Germline V lookup: CDR1 MDHEN, CDR2 SYDVKM. This CDR3 has 15 residues. The CDR3 DNA follows: TGTGCCAGCAGTTTCCCAGACAGGGGAGTGGGGGAGCAGTACTTC. This codes for CASSFPDRGVGEQYF.

V and J are TRBV20-1 and TRBJ2-2; 7 nucleotides agree with TRBD1. CDR1 is DFQATT and CDR2 is SNEGSKA in the germline V gene (reference sequence). Losses at the gene ends were 6 bases for V and 0 bases for J; bases not matched to a gene: 1. This CDR3 is built from 13 residues. The CDR3 loop reads CSAGTANTGELFF. The CDR3 bases are TGCAGTGCCGGGACAGCGAACACCGGGGAGCTGTTTTTT.

The genes are TRBV7-2 and TRBJ2-7, with 9 nucleotides matching TRBD2. This CDR3 spans 16 amino acids. The junction had 8 bases not matched to a gene; V was cut back by 3 bases and J by 2 bases. CDR1 is SGHTA, CDR2 FQGNSA, per germline. The CDR3 bases are TGTGCCAGCAGCTTTTTGACTAGCGGTTCTACCTACGAGCAGTACTTC. It yields the protein CASSFLTSGSTYEQYF.

The chain uses TRBV7-2 and TRBJ2-7; TRBD2 might be the D (6 bases). The CDR3 covers 13 residues. Looked up from germline, CDR1 is SGHTA and CDR2 is FQGNSA. The V gene lost 5 bases and the J gene lost 6 bases, with 14 bases spanning the gap. The CDR3 spells CASSTGEAVEQYF. The CDR3 DNA reads as TGTGCCAGCAGCACGGGAGAGGCCGTCGAGCAGTACTTC.

This clonotype turned up a few times. This chain joins TRBV4-3 and TRBJ2-2; D call uncertain. Trimming took off 1 base at V and 5 bases at J, with 8 bases between the two ends. The CDR3 extends over 14 amino acids. Germline CDR1 is LGHNA and CDR2 is YSLEER. The CDR3 spells CASSQGPRTGELFF. The CDR3, as DNA: TGCGCCAGCAGCCAAGGACCCCGAACCGGGGAGCTGTTTTTT.

This clonotype was found a few times. The CDR3 sequence is CAWRATGSGYTF. Here the CDR3 DNA reads TGTGCCTGGAGGGCTACAGGGTCTGGCTACACCTTC. The chain has TRBV30 and TRBJ1-2, with D perhaps TRBD1 (6 bases). Germline V gene sequence: CDR1 GTSNPN, CDR2 SVGIG (reference sequence). CDR3 size: 12 residues. V lost 3 bases to trimming and J lost 7 bases, with 12 bases between them.

V is TRBV7-3 and J is TRBJ2-5; D gene uncertain. The CDR3 extends over 13 amino acids. V gave up 1 base and J gave up 3 bases, with 6 bases separating them. Looked up from germline, CDR1 is SGHTA and CDR2 is FQGTGA. Written as DNA, the CDR3 is TGTGCCAGCAGCTTAATGTCAGAAGAGACCCAGTACTTC. Encoded protein: CASSLMSEETQYF.

This chain joins TRBV7-9 and TRBJ2-7; possible D gene TRBD2, 6 bases. The CDR3 has 14 residues. Germline CDR1 and CDR2: SEHNR and FQNEAQ (reference sequence). The V end was cut by 3 bases, the J end by 3 bases, with 12 bases between. The CDR3 sequence: CASSFSGRDYEQYF. In DNA, the CDR3 is TGTGCCAGCAGCTTCTCAGGGCGGGACTACGAGCAGTACTTC.

The rearrangement links TRBV12-2 to TRBJ2-7; the tabulated D call, TRBD2, remains unverified against the DNA. TRBV12-2 is marked as a pseudogene. This CDR3 has 15 amino acids. In DNA form, the CDR3 reads TGTGCAAGTCGCTTAGGTCCCGGGACTAGTAACGAGCAGTACTTC. Translating it yields CASRLGPGTSNEQYF.

This clonotype has just a few counts. The CDR3 coding sequence is TGCAGTGCTCAATCCCTGAGGGACAGGGGACCCTACGAGCAGTACTTC. It specifies CSAQSLRDRGPYEQYF. The V gene is TRBV20-1, the J gene TRBJ2-7, with TRBD1 matching 10 bases. From germline, CDR1 is DFQATT and CDR2 SNEGSKA (reference sequence). The CDR3 has 16 residues. V was pared by 5 bases and J by 2 bases, with 12 bases of the junction left unmatched.

This clonotype occurred a few times. The chain links TRBV5-1 to TRBJ2-5; 7 nucleotides match TRBD1. Germline V lookup: CDR1 SGHRS, CDR2 YFSETQ. The CDR3 consists of 15 residues. V lost 0 bases to trimming and J lost 5 bases; unmatched junction nucleotides: 7. The CDR3, as DNA: TGCGCCAGCAGCTTGGGGTCGACAGGGCTCGAGACCCAGTACTTC. It codes for CASSLGSTGLETQYF.

The J gene is TRBJ2-3, the V gene TRBV12-3 or TRBV12-4; D gene uncertain. The V gene lost 0 bases and the J gene lost 5 bases, with 6 bases spanning the gap. This CDR3 comprises 13 residues. The CDR3 here is CASSLALGDTQYF. The DNA of the CDR3 is TGTGCCAGCAGTTTAGCGTTGGGAGATACGCAGTATTTT.

A few counts support this clonotype. This sequence joins TRBV7-2 and TRBJ2-7; D call uncertain. The CDR3 is 15 amino acids. V lost 5 bases to trimming and J lost 0 bases, with 14 bases between them. The V gene's germline CDR1 is SGHTA and CDR2 FQGNSA. CDR3 amino acids: CASSPRTIYSYEQYF. In DNA form, the CDR3 reads TGTGCCAGCAGCCCCCGGACCATTTACTCCTACGAGCAGTACTTC.

At least ten counts were recorded for this clonotype. This chain connects TRBV4-3 to TRBJ2-5; perhaps TRBD2 as D (6 bases). The CDR3 extends over 14 amino acids. The V end lost 1 base, the J end lost 4 bases, and 10 bases lay between the germline ends. CDR1 and CDR2 (germline): LGHNA, YSLEER. CDR3 DNA: TGCGCCAGCAGCCAAGTCGGTAGCGGAGAGACCCAGTACTTC. It specifies CASSQVGSGETQYF.

This clonotype was counted at least ten times. The genes are TRBV6-1 and TRBJ2-1; 10 bases line up with TRBD2. After removal of 6 bases from V and 0 bases from J, the junction contained 2 bases not matched to a gene. CDR1 and CDR2 (germline): MNHNS, SASEGT. This CDR3 contains 15 residues. The DNA of the CDR3 is TGTGCCAGCAGGGCTAGCGGGAGCTCCTACAATGAGCAGTTCTTC. Its protein product is CASRASGSSYNEQFF.

The rearrangement joins TRBV6-2 or TRBV6-3 to TRBJ1-2; 8 nucleotides align to TRBD1. Trimming cost V 6 bases and J 5 bases; bases outside gene matches: 17. Germline-derived CDR1 and CDR2 are MNHEY and SVGEGT. The CDR3 runs to 17 residues. CDR3 region: CASSLRAGGAGWYGYTF. In nucleotides, the CDR3 is TGTGCCAGCAGCCTTCGGGCAGGGGGCGCCGGCTGGTATGGCTACACCTTC.

This clonotype has more than one count but fewer than ten. The chain joins TRBV10-3 to TRBJ2-1; TRBD1 matches at 7 bases. The germline gives CDR1 ENHRY, CDR2 SYGVKD. With V trimmed by 2 bases and J by 12 bases, 7 bases remained unmatched. This CDR3 region has 13 residues. CDR3 in amino acids: CAISETPWDRQFF. DNA for the CDR3: TGTGCCATCAGTGAGACCCCTTGGGACAGGCAGTTCTTC.